These T cell receptor beta chains were read from a single sample in a study of shared clonotypes between healthy human individuals. Only in-frame clones appear in the TCRdb table, and some are missing; sequencing was by immunoSEQ multiplex PCR. The profile shows fewer than 1.8 million clones, 98% of them singletons. The source material was naive CD4+ T cells sorted from blood. These receptors were taken from a man younger than 40 in good health. CDR3s include the opening cysteine and the closing phenylalanine or tryptophan. Each record gives: D gene, clone size, V gene, J gene, CDR3 DNA, CDR3 protein. A D gene is named only where the DNA matches it firmly. Clone size is not always given. Where it is, it says once, few, many or a class for expanded clones.

d_call: TRBD1
clone_size: NA
v_call: TRBV4-1
j_call: TRBJ1-5
cdr3_nt: TGCGCCAGCAGCCAAGACCCGACAGGGGGCTTTCAGCCCCAGCATTTT
cdr3_aa: CASSQDPTGGFQPQHF

d_call: TRBD2
clone_size: NA
v_call: TRBV18
j_call: TRBJ2-3
cdr3_nt: TGTGCCAGCTCTCAGCTAGCGGCTAGCACAGATACGCAGTATTTT
cdr3_aa: CASSQLAASTDTQYF

d_call: NA
clone_size: NA
v_call: TRBV6-5
j_call: TRBJ1-2
cdr3_nt: TGTGCCAGCAGTTACAGTCGGACAGCTAACTATGGCTACACCTTC
cdr3_aa: CASSYSRTANYGYTF

d_call: NA
clone_size: NA
v_call: TRBV9
j_call: TRBJ2-1
cdr3_nt: TGTGCCAGCAGCGTAGAGCCAGACTATGAGCAGTTCTTC
cdr3_aa: CASSVEPDYEQFF

d_call: NA
clone_size: NA
v_call: TRBV14
j_call: TRBJ2-7
cdr3_nt: TGTGCCAGCAGCCAAGATTGGTCGGGGTTCTACGAGCAGTACTTC
cdr3_aa: CASSQDWSGFYEQYF

d_call: TRBD2
clone_size: NA
v_call: TRBV29-1
j_call: TRBJ2-1
cdr3_nt: TGCAGCGTTCCTACTAGCGGGAGTTTCCATGAGCAGTTCTTC
cdr3_aa: CSVPTSGSFHEQFF

d_call: NA
clone_size: once
v_call: TRBV5-1
j_call: TRBJ2-3
cdr3_nt: TGCGCCAGCAGCTTAGGAGCGGGAGATACGCAGTATTTT
cdr3_aa: CASSLGAGDTQYF

d_call: NA
clone_size: NA
v_call: TRBV7-9
j_call: TRBJ1-5
cdr3_nt: TGTGCCAGCAGCCAGCGGGGGATTAATCAGCCCCAGCATTTT
cdr3_aa: CASSQRGINQPQHF

d_call: NA
clone_size: NA
v_call: TRBV15
j_call: TRBJ2-5
cdr3_nt: TGTGCCACCAGCTGGGACTACCAAGAGACCCAGTACTTC
cdr3_aa: CATSWDYQETQYF

d_call: TRBD1
clone_size: NA
v_call: TRBV28
j_call: TRBJ1-2
cdr3_nt: TGTGCCAGCAGTTTCCGGGACAGGGACAACTATGGCTACACCTTC
cdr3_aa: CASSFRDRDNYGYTF

d_call: NA
clone_size: NA
v_call: TRBV2
j_call: TRBJ1-5
cdr3_nt: TGTGCCAGCAGGCAGGGAGATAATCAGCCCCAGCATTTT
cdr3_aa: CASRQGDNQPQHF

d_call: TRBD1
clone_size: NA
v_call: TRBV18
j_call: TRBJ1-1
cdr3_nt: TGTGCCAGCTCACACCGACAGGGTGGGATGAACACTGAAGCTTTCTTT
cdr3_aa: CASSHRQGGMNTEAFF

d_call: NA
clone_size: NA
v_call: TRBV10-1
j_call: TRBJ2-3
cdr3_nt: TGCGCCAGCAGTGAAGTCGGGCCGTACACAGATACGCAGTATTTT
cdr3_aa: CASSEVGPYTDTQYF

d_call: NA
clone_size: NA
v_call: TRBV4-1
j_call: TRBJ2-7
cdr3_nt: TGCGCCAGCAGTAAAGGCGGGGACCAATACGAGCAGTACTTC
cdr3_aa: CASSKGGDQYEQYF

d_call: TRBD2
clone_size: NA
v_call: TRBV5-5
j_call: TRBJ2-1
cdr3_nt: TGTGCCAGCAGCTTGGAGCTAGCGGGATTGGGTGAGCAGTTCTTC
cdr3_aa: CASSLELAGLGEQFF

d_call: NA
clone_size: NA
v_call: TRBV9
j_call: TRBJ2-7
cdr3_nt: TGTGCCAGCAGCGTAGGCAGTTCTCTCTACGAGCAGTACTTC
cdr3_aa: CASSVGSSLYEQYF

d_call: NA
clone_size: NA
v_call: TRBV6-5
j_call: TRBJ1-1
cdr3_nt: TGTGCCAGCAGTTACTCTTTGAACACTGAAGCTTTCTTT
cdr3_aa: CASSYSLNTEAFF

d_call: NA
clone_size: NA
v_call: TRBV7-8
j_call: TRBJ2-7
cdr3_nt: TGTGCCAGCAGCTCCAGGTTAACAGGGAGGATGGACTGGGGTTACGAGCAGTACTTC
cdr3_aa: CASSSRLTGRMDWGYEQYF

d_call: NA
clone_size: NA
v_call: TRBV11-2
j_call: TRBJ2-5
cdr3_nt: TGTGCCAGCAGCTTAGATCGTGGTGGGCAAGAGACCCAGTACTTC
cdr3_aa: CASSLDRGGQETQYF

d_call: NA
clone_size: NA
v_call: TRBV10-3
j_call: TRBJ1-5
cdr3_nt: TGTGCCATCACAGGCGATAGCAATCAGCCCCAGCATTTT
cdr3_aa: CAITGDSNQPQHF

d_call: NA
clone_size: NA
v_call: TRBV19
j_call: TRBJ1-2
cdr3_nt: TGTGCCAGTAGTATAGATCCCGGCACACCTGGCACCTTC
cdr3_aa: CASSIDPGTPGTF

d_call: NA
clone_size: NA
v_call: TRBV28
j_call: TRBJ2-3
cdr3_nt: TGTGCCAGCAGTTTACCGGGGGCAACAGATACGCAGTATTTT
cdr3_aa: CASSLPGATDTQYF

d_call: TRBD2
clone_size: once
v_call: TRBV5-1
j_call: TRBJ2-3
cdr3_nt: TGCGCCAGCAGCTTGCCGACTAGCGGGAGCGCAGATACGCAGTATTTT
cdr3_aa: CASSLPTSGSADTQYF